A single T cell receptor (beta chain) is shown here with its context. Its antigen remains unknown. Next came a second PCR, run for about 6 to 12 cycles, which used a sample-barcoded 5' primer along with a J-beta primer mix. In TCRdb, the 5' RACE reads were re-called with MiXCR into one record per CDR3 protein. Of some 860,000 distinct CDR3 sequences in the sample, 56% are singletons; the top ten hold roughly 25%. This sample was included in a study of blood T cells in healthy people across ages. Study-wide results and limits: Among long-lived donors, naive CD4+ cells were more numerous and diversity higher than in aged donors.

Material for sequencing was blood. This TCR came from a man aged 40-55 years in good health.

The CDR3 nucleotides read TGTGCCAGCACCGGGACACATCAAGAGACCCAGTACTTC. Its translation is CASTGTHQETQYF. This chain uses TRBV3-1 with TRBJ2-5; tentatively, D is TRBD1 (6 bases). V was trimmed by 7 bases and J by 2 bases, leaving 11 bases between them. Germline loops: CDR1 LGHDT, CDR2 YNNKEL (reference sequence). This CDR3 contains 13 residues.